Listed below are T cell receptor beta chains from one sample, sequenced in a study of cytomegalovirus exposure and HLA in healthy donors. Libraries were prepared by immunoSEQ multiplex PCR; TCRdb keeps only in-frame clonotypes and omits some of them. The table counts 130,000 or so clones; approximately 1.7% lies in the top ten. Sequencing was performed on PBMCs. The source is a woman aged 40 to 49 in good health and CMV-seropositive. Both conserved end residues are part of each CDR3. Fields, in order: CDR3 DNA, CDR3 protein, J gene, clone size, V gene, D gene. The D gene is left open where the match is weak. Clone size is shown for a subset of rows, as once, few, many or a class of expanded clone.

CDR3nt: TGTGCCAGCAGTTGGGTCACGGGGAACACTGAAGCTTTCTTT
CDR3aa: CASSWVTGNTEAFF
j_gene: TRBJ1-1
abundance: medium-sized
v_gene: TRBV6-5
d_gene: -

CDR3nt: TGTGCCACCAGCAGAGGTCTAGGAGCTTACAATGAGCAGTTCTTC
CDR3aa: CATSRGLGAYNEQFF
j_gene: TRBJ2-1
abundance: -
v_gene: TRBV15
d_gene: -

CDR3nt: TGTGCCAGCAGCCCGCTCCGGGACTTTGGGGCCAACGTCCTGACTTTC
CDR3aa: CASSPLRDFGANVLTF
j_gene: TRBJ2-6
abundance: -
v_gene: TRBV5-4
d_gene: -

CDR3nt: TGTGCCAGCAGCTTAGATCAGGCTGGCTACACCTTC
CDR3aa: CASSLDQAGYTF
j_gene: TRBJ1-2
abundance: -
v_gene: TRBV7-9
d_gene: -

CDR3nt: TGCGCCAGCAGCCCTGAGGCTTACGAGCAGTACTTC
CDR3aa: CASSPEAYEQYF
j_gene: TRBJ2-7
abundance: -
v_gene: TRBV5-1
d_gene: -

CDR3nt: TGTGCCAGCAGTAGGGGGAGCTACGAGCAGTACTTC
CDR3aa: CASSRGSYEQYF
j_gene: TRBJ2-7
abundance: -
v_gene: TRBV28
d_gene: -

CDR3nt: TGTGCCAGCAGTGAAGCGTCAGGGGTCCCCTACGAGCAGTACTTC
CDR3aa: CASSEASGVPYEQYF
j_gene: TRBJ2-7
abundance: -
v_gene: TRBV6-1
d_gene: -

CDR3nt: TGTGCCAGCAGTGATTTACTAAACACCGGGGAGCTGTTTTTT
CDR3aa: CASSDLLNTGELFF
j_gene: TRBJ2-2
abundance: -
v_gene: TRBV25-1
d_gene: -

CDR3nt: TGTGCCAGCAGTTTAGGAGACAGGGGGTTGGAGACCCAGTACTTC
CDR3aa: CASSLGDRGLETQYF
j_gene: TRBJ2-5
abundance: -
v_gene: TRBV27
d_gene: TRBD1

CDR3nt: TGTGCCAGCAGTCCAGTTATTAGCGGGACAGTCTACAATGAGCAGTTCTTC
CDR3aa: CASSPVISGTVYNEQFF
j_gene: TRBJ2-1
abundance: -
v_gene: TRBV28
d_gene: -

CDR3nt: TGCGCCAGCAGATCCCCAGGGGGATCCTACGAGCAGTACTTC
CDR3aa: CASRSPGGSYEQYF
j_gene: TRBJ2-7
abundance: -
v_gene: TRBV5-1
d_gene: TRBD1

CDR3nt: TGTGCCAGCAGTTTGAGACAGATAGTTTACAATGAGCAGTTCTTC
CDR3aa: CASSLRQIVYNEQFF
j_gene: TRBJ2-1
abundance: -
v_gene: TRBV28
d_gene: -

CDR3nt: TGTGCCAGCAGTGCCGACAGCTCTGGGGCCAACGTCCTGACTTTC
CDR3aa: CASSADSSGANVLTF
j_gene: TRBJ2-6
abundance: -
v_gene: TRBV6-1
d_gene: -

CDR3nt: TGCGCCAGCAGCCAAGGCCTGGCCCAGGGCTCCTACGAGCAGTACTTC
CDR3aa: CASSQGLAQGSYEQYF
j_gene: TRBJ2-7
abundance: -
v_gene: TRBV4-3
d_gene: -

CDR3nt: TGCAGCGTTTGGGGGGGCAGCACAGATACGCAGTATTTT
CDR3aa: CSVWGGSTDTQYF
j_gene: TRBJ2-3
abundance: -
v_gene: TRBV29-1
d_gene: -

CDR3nt: TGTGCCGACCGGGACAGGATTCCCGAGCGGGATAAGTATGAGCAGTTCTTC
CDR3aa: CADRDRIPERDKYEQFF
j_gene: TRBJ2-1
abundance: -
v_gene: TRBV27
d_gene: -

CDR3nt: TGTGCCTGGAGTGTATTAATTGCAGGCTACGAGCAGTACTTC
CDR3aa: CAWSVLIAGYEQYF
j_gene: TRBJ2-7
abundance: -
v_gene: TRBV30
d_gene: -

CDR3nt: TGTGCCAGCAGCTCCCGGGACAGGGCGTACGGTTCACCCCTCCACTTT
CDR3aa: CASSSRDRAYGSPLHF
j_gene: TRBJ1-6
abundance: -
v_gene: TRBV5-6
d_gene: TRBD1

CDR3nt: TGTGCCAGCAGCCAAGGACTGTGGAACACTGAAGCTTTCTTT
CDR3aa: CASSQGLWNTEAFF
j_gene: TRBJ1-1
abundance: -
v_gene: TRBV9
d_gene: -

CDR3nt: TGTGCCAGCAGCCACTCCGGGACTAGCAATGAGCAGTTCTTC
CDR3aa: CASSHSGTSNEQFF
j_gene: TRBJ2-1
abundance: -
v_gene: TRBV13
d_gene: TRBD2

CDR3nt: TGTGCCAGCAGCCCTACCACAGGGATTGAGACCCAGTACTTC
CDR3aa: CASSPTTGIETQYF
j_gene: TRBJ2-5
abundance: -
v_gene: TRBV28
d_gene: -

CDR3nt: TGTGCCAGCAGAGAGACTAGTTATGGGTCAGATACGCAGTATTTT
CDR3aa: CASRETSYGSDTQYF
j_gene: TRBJ2-3
abundance: -
v_gene: TRBV6-1
d_gene: -

CDR3nt: TGCGCCAGCAGCTTTGCGTTAGCGGGAGACACCGGGGAGCTGTTTTTT
CDR3aa: CASSFALAGDTGELFF
j_gene: TRBJ2-2
abundance: -
v_gene: TRBV5-1
d_gene: TRBD2

CDR3nt: TGTGCCAGCATTCTGACTAGCGGCACAGATACGCAGTATTTT
CDR3aa: CASILTSGTDTQYF
j_gene: TRBJ2-3
abundance: -
v_gene: TRBV6-1
d_gene: TRBD2